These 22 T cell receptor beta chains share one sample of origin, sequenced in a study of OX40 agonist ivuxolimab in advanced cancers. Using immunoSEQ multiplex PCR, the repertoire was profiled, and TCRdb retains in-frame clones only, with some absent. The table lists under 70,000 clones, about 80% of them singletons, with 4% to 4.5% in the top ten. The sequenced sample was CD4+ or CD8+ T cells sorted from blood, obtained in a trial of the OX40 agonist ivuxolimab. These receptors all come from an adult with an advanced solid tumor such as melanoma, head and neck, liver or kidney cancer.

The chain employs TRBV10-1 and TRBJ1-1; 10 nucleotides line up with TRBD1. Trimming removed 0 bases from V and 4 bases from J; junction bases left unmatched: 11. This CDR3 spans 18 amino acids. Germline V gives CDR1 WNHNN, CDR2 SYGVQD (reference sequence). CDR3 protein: CASSESLPGTGDPTEAFF. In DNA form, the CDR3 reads TGCGCCAGCAGTGAGTCTCTCCCTGGGACAGGGGATCCCACTGAAGCTTTCTTT.

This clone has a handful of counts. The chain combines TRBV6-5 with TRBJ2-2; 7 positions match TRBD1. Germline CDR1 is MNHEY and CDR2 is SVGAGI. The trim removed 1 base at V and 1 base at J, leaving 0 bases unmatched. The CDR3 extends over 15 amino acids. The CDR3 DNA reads TGTGCCAGCAGTTACTGGACAGGGAACACCGGGGAGCTGTTTTTT. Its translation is CASSYWTGNTGELFF.

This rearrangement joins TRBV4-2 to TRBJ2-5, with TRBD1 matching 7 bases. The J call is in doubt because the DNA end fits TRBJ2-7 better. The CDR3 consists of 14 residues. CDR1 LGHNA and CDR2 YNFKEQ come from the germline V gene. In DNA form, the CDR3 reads TGTGCCAGCAGCCTACAGGGGACCTCGGGCGAGCAGTACTTC. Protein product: CASSLQGTSGEQYF.

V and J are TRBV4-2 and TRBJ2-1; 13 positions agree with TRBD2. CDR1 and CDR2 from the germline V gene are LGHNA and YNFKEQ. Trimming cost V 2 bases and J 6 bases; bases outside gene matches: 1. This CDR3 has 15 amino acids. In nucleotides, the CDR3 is TGTGCCAGCAGCCAAACTAGCGGGGGGGCCAATGAGCAGTTCTTC. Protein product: CASSQTSGGANEQFF.

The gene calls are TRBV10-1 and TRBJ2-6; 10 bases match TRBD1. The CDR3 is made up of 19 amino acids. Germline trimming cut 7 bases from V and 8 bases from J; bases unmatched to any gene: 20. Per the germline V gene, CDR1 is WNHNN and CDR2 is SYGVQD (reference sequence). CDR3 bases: TGCGCCAGCATGTCGCTAACCGGGACAGGGGTCTTAATCCCCAACGTCCTGACTTTC. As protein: CASMSLTGTGVLIPNVLTF.

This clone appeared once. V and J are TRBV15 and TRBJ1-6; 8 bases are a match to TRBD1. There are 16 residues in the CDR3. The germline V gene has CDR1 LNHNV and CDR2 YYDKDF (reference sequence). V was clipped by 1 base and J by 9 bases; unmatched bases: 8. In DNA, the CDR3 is TGTGCCACCAGCAGAGTAGTTGGGACAGGAGCTTCACCCCTCCACTTT. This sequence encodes CATSRVVGTGASPLHF.

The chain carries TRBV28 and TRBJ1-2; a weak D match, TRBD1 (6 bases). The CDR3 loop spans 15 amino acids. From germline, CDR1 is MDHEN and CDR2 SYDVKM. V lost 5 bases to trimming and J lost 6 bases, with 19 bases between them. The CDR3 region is CASSRRLLGGHGYTF. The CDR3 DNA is TGTGCCAGCAGTAGACGCCTTTTGGGGGGCCATGGCTACACCTTC.

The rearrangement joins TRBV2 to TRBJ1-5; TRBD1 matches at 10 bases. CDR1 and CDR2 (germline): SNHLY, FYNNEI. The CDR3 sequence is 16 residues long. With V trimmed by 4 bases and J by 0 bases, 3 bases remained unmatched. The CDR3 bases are TGTGCCAGCAGTGGACAGGGGGCCTATAGCAATCAGCCCCAGCATTTT. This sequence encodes CASSGQGAYSNQPQHF.

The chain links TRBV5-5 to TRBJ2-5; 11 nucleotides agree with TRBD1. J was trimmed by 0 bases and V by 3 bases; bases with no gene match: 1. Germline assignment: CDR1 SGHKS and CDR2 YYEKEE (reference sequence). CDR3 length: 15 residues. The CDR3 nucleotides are TGTGCCAGCAGCTGGGACAGGGGGTACCAAGAGACCCAGTACTTC. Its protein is CASSWDRGYQETQYF.

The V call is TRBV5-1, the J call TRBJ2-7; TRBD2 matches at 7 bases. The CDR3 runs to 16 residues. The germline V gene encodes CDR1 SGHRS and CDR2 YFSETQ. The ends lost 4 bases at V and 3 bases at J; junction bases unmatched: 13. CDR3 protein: CASSRARGEDYYEQYF. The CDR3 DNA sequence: TGCGCCAGCAGCCGCGCCCGGGGGGAAGACTACTACGAGCAGTACTTC.

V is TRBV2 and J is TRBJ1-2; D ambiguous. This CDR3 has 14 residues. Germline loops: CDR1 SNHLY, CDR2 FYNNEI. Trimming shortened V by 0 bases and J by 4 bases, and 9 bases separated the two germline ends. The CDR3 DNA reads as TGTGCCAGCAGTGAAGCGGGCGGCGCCTATGGCTACACCTTC. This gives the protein CASSEAGGAYGYTF.

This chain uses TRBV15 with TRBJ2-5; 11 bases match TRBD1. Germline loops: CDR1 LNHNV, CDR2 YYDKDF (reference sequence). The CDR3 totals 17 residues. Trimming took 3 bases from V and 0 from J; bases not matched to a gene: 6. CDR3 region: CATSRDRGPEYQETQYF. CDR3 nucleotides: TGTGCCACCAGCAGGGACAGGGGGCCGGAGTACCAAGAGACCCAGTACTTC.

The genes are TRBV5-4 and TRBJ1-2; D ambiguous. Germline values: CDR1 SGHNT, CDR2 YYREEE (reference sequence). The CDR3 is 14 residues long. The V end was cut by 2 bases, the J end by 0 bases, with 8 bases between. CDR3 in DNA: TGTGCCAGCAGCTTAAGCGGCCCTAACTATGGCTACACCTTC. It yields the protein CASSLSGPNYGYTF.

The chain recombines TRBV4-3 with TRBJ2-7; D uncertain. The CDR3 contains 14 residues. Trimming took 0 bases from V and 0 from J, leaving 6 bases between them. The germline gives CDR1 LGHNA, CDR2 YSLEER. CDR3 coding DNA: TGCGCCAGCAGCCAAGATCACGGCTCCTACGAGCAGTACTTC. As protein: CASSQDHGSYEQYF.

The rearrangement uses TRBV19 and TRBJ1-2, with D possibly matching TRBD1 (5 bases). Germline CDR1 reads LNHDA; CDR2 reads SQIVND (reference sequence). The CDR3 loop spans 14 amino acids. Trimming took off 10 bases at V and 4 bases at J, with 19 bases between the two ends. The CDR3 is CATHFRSGAYGYTF. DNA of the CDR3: TGTGCCACCCATTTTCGTTCTGGGGCCTATGGCTACACCTTC.

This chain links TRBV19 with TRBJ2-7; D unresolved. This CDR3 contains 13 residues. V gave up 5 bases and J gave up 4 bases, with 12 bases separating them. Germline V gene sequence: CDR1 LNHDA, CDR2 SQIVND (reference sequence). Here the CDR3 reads CASSQSDGYEQYF. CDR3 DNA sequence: TGTGCCAGTAGTCAATCCGACGGTTACGAGCAGTACTTC.

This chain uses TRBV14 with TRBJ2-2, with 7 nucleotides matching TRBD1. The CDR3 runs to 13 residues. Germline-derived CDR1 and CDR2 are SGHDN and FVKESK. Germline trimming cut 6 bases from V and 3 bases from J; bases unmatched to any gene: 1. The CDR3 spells CASRGQYTGELFF. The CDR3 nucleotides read TGTGCCAGCAGGGGACAGTACACCGGGGAGCTGTTTTTT.

The CDR3: CASSFQPGVDEQYF. The CDR3 DNA sequence: TGTGCCAGCAGCTTTCAACCGGGGGTCGACGAGCAGTACTTC. This chain uses TRBV5-5 with TRBJ2-7; tentatively, D is TRBD2 (6 bases). Per the germline V gene, CDR1 is SGHKS and CDR2 is YYEKEE (reference sequence). This CDR3 has 14 residues. V shed 2 bases and J shed 5 bases, with 14 bases lying between them.

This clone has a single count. In DNA form, the CDR3 reads TGCAGCGTAATGGGACAGGGGGCGGGAGATACGCAGTATTTT. This translates into CSVMGQGAGDTQYF. This chain connects TRBV29-1 to TRBJ2-3; 12 bases match TRBD1. J was trimmed by 5 bases and V by 6 bases; bases with no gene match: 6. Germline V gene lookup returns CDR1 SQVTM and CDR2 ANQGSEA. The CDR3 sequence is 14 residues long.

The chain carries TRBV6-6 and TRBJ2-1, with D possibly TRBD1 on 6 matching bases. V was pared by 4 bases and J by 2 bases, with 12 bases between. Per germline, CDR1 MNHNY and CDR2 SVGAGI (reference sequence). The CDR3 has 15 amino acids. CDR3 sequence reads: CASSSAGVTYNEQFF. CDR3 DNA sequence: TGTGCCAGCAGTTCGGCAGGGGTTACCTACAATGAGCAGTTCTTC.

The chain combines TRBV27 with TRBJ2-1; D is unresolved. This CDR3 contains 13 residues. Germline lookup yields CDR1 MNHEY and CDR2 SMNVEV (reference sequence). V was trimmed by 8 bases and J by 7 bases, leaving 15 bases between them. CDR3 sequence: CASRRTTVNEQFF. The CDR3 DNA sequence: TGTGCCAGCCGACGGACCACAGTTAATGAGCAGTTCTTC.

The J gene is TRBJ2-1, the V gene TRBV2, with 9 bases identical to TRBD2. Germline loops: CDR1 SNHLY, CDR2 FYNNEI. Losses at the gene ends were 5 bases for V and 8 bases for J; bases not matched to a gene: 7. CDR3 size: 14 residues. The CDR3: CASSRLAGVYEQFF. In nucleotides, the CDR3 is TGTGCCAGCAGTAGGTTAGCGGGGGTGTATGAGCAGTTCTTC.